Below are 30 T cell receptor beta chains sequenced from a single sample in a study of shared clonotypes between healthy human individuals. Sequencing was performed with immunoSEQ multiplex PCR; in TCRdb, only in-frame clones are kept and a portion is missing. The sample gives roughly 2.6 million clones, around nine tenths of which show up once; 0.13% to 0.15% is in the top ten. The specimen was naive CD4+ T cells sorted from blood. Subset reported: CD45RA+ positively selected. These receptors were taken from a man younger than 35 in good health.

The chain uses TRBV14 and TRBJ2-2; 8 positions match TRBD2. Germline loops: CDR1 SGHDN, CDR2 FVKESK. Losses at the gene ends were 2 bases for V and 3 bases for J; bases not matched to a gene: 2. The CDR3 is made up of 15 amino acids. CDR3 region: CASSQTGGYTGELFF. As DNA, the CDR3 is TGTGCCAGCAGCCAAACGGGAGGGTACACCGGGGAGCTGTTTTTT.

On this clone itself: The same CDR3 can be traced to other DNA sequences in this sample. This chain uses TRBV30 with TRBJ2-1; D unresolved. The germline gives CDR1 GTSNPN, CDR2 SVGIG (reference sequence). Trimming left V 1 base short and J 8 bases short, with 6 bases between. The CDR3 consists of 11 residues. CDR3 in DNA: TGTGCCTGGAGTGCCAGCGATGAGCAGTTCTTC. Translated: CAWSASDEQFF.

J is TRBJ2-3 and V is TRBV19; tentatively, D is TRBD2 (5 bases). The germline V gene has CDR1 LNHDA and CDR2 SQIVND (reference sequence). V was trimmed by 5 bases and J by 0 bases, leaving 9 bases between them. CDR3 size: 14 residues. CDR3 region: CASSYWTSTDTQYF. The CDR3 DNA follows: TGTGCCAGTAGTTACTGGACTAGCACAGATACGCAGTATTTT. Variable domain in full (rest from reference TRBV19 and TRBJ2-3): DGGITQSPKYLFRKEGQNVTLSCEQNLNHDAMYWYRQDPGQGLRLIYYSQIVNDFQKGDIAEGYSVSREKKESFPLTVTSAQKNPTAFYLCASSYWTSTDTQYFGPGTRLTVL.

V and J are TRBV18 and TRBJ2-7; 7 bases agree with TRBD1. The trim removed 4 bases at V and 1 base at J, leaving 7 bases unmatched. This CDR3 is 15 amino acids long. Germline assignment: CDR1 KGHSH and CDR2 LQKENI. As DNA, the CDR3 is TGTGCCAGCTCACGGACGACAGGGTCGTCCTACGAGCAGTACTTC. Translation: CASSRTTGSSYEQYF.

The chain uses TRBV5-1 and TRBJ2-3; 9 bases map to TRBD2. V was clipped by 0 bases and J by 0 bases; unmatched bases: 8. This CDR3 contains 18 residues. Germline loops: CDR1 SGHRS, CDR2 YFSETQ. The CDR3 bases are TGCGCCAGCAGCTTGGAAGGGAGCGGGGGGCTCAGCACAGATACGCAGTATTTT. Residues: CASSLEGSGGLSTDTQYF.

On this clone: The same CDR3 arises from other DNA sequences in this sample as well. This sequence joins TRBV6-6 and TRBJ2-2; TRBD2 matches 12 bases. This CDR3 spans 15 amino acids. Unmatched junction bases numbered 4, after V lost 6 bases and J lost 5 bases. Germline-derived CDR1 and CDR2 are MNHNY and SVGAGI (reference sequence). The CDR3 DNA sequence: TGTGCCAGCAGGCCCGGGACTAGCGGGACCGGGGAGCTGTTTTTT. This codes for CASRPGTSGTGELFF.

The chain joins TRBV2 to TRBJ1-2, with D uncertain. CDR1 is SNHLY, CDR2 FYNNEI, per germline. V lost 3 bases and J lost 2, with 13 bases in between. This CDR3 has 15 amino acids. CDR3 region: CASSEEAATNYGYTF. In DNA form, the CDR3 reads TGTGCCAGCAGTGAGGAGGCAGCGACGAACTATGGCTACACCTTC.

The CDR3 sequence: CAWGKGLGMGEQYF. CDR3 in DNA: TGTGCCTGGGGAAAGGGACTAGGGATGGGGGAGCAGTACTTC. V usage is TRBV30 and J usage is TRBJ2-7; 8 bases fit TRBD2. From germline, CDR1 is GTSNPN and CDR2 SVGIG (reference sequence). The J segment lost 7 bases and the V segment lost 5 bases, leaving 13 bases of the junction unmatched. CDR3 length: 14 residues.

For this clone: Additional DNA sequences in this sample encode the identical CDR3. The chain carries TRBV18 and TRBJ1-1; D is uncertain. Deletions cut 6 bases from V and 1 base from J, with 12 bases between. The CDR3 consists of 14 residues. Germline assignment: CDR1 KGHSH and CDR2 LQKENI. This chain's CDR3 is CASSPVRGNTEAFF. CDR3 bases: TGTGCCAGCTCCCCCGTACGGGGGAACACTGAAGCTTTCTTT.

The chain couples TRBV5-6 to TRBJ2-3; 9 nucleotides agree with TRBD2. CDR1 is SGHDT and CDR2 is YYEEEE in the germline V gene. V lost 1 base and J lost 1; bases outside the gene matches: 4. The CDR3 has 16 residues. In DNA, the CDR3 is TGTGCCAGCAGCTTGCTTAGCGGGGGAGGCACAGATACGCAGTATTTT. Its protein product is CASSLLSGGGTDTQYF. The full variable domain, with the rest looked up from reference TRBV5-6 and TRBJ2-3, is DAGVTQSPTHLIKTRGQQVTLRCSPKSGHDTVSWYQQALGQGPQFIFQYYEEEERQRGNFPDRFSGHQFPNYSSELNVNALLLGDSALYLCASSLLSGGGTDTQYFGPGTRLTVL.

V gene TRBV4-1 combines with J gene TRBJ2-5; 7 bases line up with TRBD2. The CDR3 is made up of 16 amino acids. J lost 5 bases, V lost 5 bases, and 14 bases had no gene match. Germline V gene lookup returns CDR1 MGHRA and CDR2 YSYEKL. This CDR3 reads CASSTNHGTIPETQYF. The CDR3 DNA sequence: TGCGCCAGCAGCACCAATCATGGGACTATCCCGGAGACCCAGTACTTC.

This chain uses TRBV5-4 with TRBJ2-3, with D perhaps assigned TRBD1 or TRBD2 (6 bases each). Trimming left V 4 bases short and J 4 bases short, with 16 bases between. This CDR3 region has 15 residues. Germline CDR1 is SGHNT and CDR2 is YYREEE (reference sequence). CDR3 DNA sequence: TGTGCCAGCAGCAAATATAGGGGGGATTCAGATACGCAGTATTTT. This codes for CASSKYRGDSDTQYF.

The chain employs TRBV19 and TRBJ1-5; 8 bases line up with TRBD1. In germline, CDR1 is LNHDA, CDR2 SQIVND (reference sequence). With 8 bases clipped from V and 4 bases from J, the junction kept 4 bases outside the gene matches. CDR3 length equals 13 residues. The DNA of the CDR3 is TGTGCCAGTCGACAGGGGCCTAATCAGCCCCAGCATTTT. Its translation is CASRQGPNQPQHF.

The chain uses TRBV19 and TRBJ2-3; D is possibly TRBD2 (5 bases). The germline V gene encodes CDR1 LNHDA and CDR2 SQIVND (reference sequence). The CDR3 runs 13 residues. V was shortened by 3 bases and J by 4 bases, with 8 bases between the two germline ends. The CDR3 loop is CASSMGAADTQYF. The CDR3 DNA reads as TGTGCCAGTAGTATGGGAGCGGCAGATACGCAGTATTTT. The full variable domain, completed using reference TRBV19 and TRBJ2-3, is DGGITQSPKYLFRKEGQNVTLSCEQNLNHDAMYWYRQDPGQGLRLIYYSQIVNDFQKGDIAEGYSVSREKKESFPLTVTSAQKNPTAFYLCASSMGAADTQYFGPGTRLTVL.

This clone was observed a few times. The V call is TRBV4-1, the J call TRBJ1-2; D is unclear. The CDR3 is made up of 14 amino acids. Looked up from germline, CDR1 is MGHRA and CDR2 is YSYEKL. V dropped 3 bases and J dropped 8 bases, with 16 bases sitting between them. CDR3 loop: CASSHADTGWGYTF. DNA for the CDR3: TGCGCCAGCAGCCACGCAGACACCGGCTGGGGCTACACCTTC.

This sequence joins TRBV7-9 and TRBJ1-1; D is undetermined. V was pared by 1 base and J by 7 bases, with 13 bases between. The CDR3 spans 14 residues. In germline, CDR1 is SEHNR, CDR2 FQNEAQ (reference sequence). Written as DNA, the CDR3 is TGTGCCAGCAGCTTAGACCTTCAGCATGGTGAAGCTTTCTTT. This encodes CASSLDLQHGEAFF. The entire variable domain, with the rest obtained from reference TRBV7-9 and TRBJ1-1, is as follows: DTGVSQNPRHKITKRGQNVTFRCDPISEHNRLYWYRQTLGQGPEFLTYFQNEAQLEKSRLLSDRFSAERPKGSFSTLEIQRTEQGDSAMYLCASSLDLQHGEAFFGQGTRLTVV.

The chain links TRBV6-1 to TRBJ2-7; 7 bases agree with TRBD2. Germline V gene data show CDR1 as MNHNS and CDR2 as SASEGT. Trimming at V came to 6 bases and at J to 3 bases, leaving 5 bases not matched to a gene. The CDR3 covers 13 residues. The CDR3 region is CASRRRGDYEQYF. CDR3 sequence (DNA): TGTGCCAGCAGACGCCGGGGGGACTACGAGCAGTACTTC.

The CDR3, as DNA: TGCGCCAGCAGCCAACTCCGGACCTTGGCGGGAAACACCATATATTTT. It encodes CASSQLRTLAGNTIYF. The rearrangement joins TRBV4-1 to TRBJ1-3, with D unclear. This CDR3 comprises 16 residues. V was shortened by 2 bases and J by 4 bases, with 15 bases between the two germline ends. Germline loops: CDR1 MGHRA, CDR2 YSYEKL.

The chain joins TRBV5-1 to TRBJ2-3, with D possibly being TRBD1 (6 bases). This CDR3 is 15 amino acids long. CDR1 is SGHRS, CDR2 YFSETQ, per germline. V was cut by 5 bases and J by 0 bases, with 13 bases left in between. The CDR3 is CASREYRASTDTQYF. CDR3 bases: TGCGCCAGCAGGGAATACAGGGCTAGCACAGATACGCAGTATTTT.

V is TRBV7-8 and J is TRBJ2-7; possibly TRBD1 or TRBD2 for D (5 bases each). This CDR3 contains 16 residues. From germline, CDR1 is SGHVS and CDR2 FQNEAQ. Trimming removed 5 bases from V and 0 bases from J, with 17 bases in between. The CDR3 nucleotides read TGTGCCAGCAGCCCGCCTCCGGGACGAAGCTCCTACGAGCAGTACTTC. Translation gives CASSPPPGRSSYEQYF.

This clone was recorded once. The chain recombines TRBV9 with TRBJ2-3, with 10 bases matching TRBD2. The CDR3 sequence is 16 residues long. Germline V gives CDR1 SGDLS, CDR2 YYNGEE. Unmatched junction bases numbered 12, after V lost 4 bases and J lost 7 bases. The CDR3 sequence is CASSSTASGGRNTQYF. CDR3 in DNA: TGTGCCAGCAGCTCGACGGCTAGCGGGGGCCGGAATACGCAGTATTTT.

The CDR3 bases are TGTGCCAGCAGTGACACAGACAGGGGATCGGGGGAAAAACTGTTTTTT. Encoded protein: CASSDTDRGSGEKLFF. This chain connects TRBV6-1 to TRBJ1-4, with 8 bases identical to TRBD1. This CDR3 is built from 16 residues. CDR1 is MNHNS, CDR2 SASEGT, per germline. V was pared by 3 bases and J by 8 bases, with 11 bases of the junction left unmatched.

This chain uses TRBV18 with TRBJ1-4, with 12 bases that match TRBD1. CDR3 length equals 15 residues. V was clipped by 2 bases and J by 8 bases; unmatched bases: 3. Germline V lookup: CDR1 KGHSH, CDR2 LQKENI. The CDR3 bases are TGTGCCAGCTCACCAATGGGACAGGGGGCGGAAAAACTGTTTTTT. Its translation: CASSPMGQGAEKLFF.

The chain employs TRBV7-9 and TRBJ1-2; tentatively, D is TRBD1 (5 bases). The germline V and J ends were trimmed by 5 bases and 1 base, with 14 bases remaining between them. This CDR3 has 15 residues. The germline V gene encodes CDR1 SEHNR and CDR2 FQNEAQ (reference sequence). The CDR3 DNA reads TGTGCCAGCAGCCCAAACCGGGACGATAACTATGGCTACACCTTC. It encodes CASSPNRDDNYGYTF. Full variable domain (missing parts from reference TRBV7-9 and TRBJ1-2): DTGVSQNPRHKITKRGQNVTFRCDPISEHNRLYWYRQTLGQGPEFLTYFQNEAQLEKSRLLSDRFSAERPKGSFSTLEIQRTEQGDSAMYLCASSPNRDDNYGYTFGSGTRLTVV.

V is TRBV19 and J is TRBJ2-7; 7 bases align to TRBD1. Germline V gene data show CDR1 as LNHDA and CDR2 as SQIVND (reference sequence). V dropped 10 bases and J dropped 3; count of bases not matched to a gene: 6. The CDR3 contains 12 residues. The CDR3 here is CATQNRGYEQYF. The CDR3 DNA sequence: TGTGCCACTCAAAACAGGGGCTACGAGCAGTACTTC.

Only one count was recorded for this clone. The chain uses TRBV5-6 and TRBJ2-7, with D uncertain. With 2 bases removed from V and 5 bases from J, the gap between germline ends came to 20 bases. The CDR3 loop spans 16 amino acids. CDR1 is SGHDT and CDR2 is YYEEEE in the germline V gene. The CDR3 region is CASSLIMTGKANEQYF. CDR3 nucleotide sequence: TGTGCCAGCAGCTTAATAATGACGGGTAAAGCTAACGAGCAGTACTTC.

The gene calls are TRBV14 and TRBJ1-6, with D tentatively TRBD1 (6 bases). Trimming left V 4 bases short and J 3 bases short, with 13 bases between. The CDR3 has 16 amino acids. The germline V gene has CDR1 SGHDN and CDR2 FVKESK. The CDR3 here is CASSPTGRNYNSPLHF. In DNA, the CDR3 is TGTGCCAGCAGCCCGACAGGCAGGAACTATAATTCACCCCTCCACTTT.

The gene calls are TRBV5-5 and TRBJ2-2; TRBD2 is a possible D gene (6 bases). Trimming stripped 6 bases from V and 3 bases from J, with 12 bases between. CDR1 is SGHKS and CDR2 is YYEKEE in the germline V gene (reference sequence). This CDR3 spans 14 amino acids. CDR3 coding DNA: TGTGCCAGCAACGGGTGGAGGGACACCGGGGAGCTGTTTTTT. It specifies CASNGWRDTGELFF. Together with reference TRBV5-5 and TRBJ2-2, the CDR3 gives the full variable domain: DAGVTQSPTHLIKTRGQQVTLRCSPISGHKSVSWYQQVLGQGPQFIFQYYEKEERGRGNFPDRFSARQFPNYSSELNVNALLLGDSALYLCASNGWRDTGELFFGEGSRLTVL.

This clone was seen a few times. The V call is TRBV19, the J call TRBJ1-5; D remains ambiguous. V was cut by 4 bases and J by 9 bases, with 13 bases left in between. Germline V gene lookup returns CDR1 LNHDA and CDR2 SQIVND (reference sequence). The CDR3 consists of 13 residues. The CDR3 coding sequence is TGTGCCAGTAGTACCGCAGGCGGGCTGCCCCAGCATTTT. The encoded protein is CASSTAGGLPQHF.

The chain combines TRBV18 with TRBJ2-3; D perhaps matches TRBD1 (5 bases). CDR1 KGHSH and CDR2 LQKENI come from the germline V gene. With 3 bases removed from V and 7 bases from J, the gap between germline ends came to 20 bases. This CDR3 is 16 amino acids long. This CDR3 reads CASSPMGPGGVNTQYF. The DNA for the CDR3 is TGTGCCAGCTCACCGATGGGGCCGGGTGGAGTGAATACGCAGTATTTT.